Each of the 29 T cell receptor beta chains below was sequenced from the same sample in a study of T-cell memory formation after mild COVID-19. MiXCR, applied by TCRdb to the 5' RACE reads, yields one record per CDR3 protein. The sample lists about 140,000 distinct CDR3 sequences, around 15% occurring once. Input material: PBMCs or a T cell subset sorted from them (not recorded which). These receptors were obtained from an adult woman who had mild COVID-19 (a few samples of this study predate the infection). Cell type and time point are not known.

V is TRBV2 and J is TRBJ2-7; the D is unclear. This CDR3 is built from 12 residues. V was cut by 3 bases and J by 5 bases, with 8 bases left in between. Per the germline V gene, CDR1 is SNHLY and CDR2 is FYNNEI. CDR3 nucleotides: TGTGCCAGCAGTGATACAGCAGACGAGCAGTACTTC. It translates to CASSDTADEQYF.

This clonotype turned up a few times. This chain connects TRBV24-1 to TRBJ1-1; D not certain. V gave up 7 bases and J gave up 4 bases, with 9 bases separating them. This CDR3 has 12 residues. CDR1 is KGHDR and CDR2 is SFDVKD in the germline V gene. The CDR3 spells CATRGGSTEAFF. CDR3 coding DNA: TGTGCCACCAGGGGAGGGAGCACTGAAGCTTTCTTT.

Notes on this clonotype: One junction end does not reproduce the germline sequence, and a read error may be involved. The chain couples TRBV5-1 to TRBJ2-1; 10 bases map to TRBD2. The length of the CDR3 is 17 residues. Germline CDR1 SGHRS, CDR2 YFSETQ. CDR3 amino acids: CASSELPSGRAYNDQFF. The CDR3 nucleotides are TGCGCCAGCAGCGAGTTACCGAGCGGGAGGGCCTACAATGATCAGTTCTTC. Using reference TRBV5-1 and TRBJ2-1 for the parts outside the CDR3, the full variable domain is KAGVTQTPRYLIKTRGQQVTLSCSPISGHRSVSWYQQTPGQGLQFLFEYFSETQRNKGNFPGRFSGRQFSNSRSEMNVSTLELGDSALYLCASSELPSGRAYNDQFFGPGTRLTVL.

The genes are TRBV20-1 and TRBJ2-3, with D hard to call. This CDR3 spans 13 amino acids. Germline values: CDR1 DFQATT, CDR2 SNEGSKA (reference sequence). Trimming cost V 6 bases and J 1 base, with 11 bases left between them. The DNA of the CDR3 is TGCAGTGCCCCCGCGTCCCGCACAGATACGCAGTATTTT. It codes for CSAPASRTDTQYF.

This chain joins TRBV9 and TRBJ2-2; 8 bases are a match to TRBD1. V shed 2 bases and J 6 bases; nucleotides not matched to a gene: 6. Germline assignment: CDR1 SGDLS and CDR2 YYNGEE. This CDR3 is 15 amino acids long. CDR3 DNA: TGTGCCAGCAGCGTCTTCGGACAGGGCTCCGGGGAGCTGTTTTTT. Translation gives CASSVFGQGSGELFF.

This clonotype has only a few counts. The chain carries TRBV25-1 and TRBJ2-1, with D possibly TRBD1 on 6 matching bases. In germline, CDR1 is MGHDK, CDR2 SYGVNS. This CDR3 spans 15 amino acids. The V end was cut by 6 bases, the J end by 4 bases, with 16 bases between. The CDR3 DNA reads TGTGCCAGCAGCCCGCCGACAGGTAGTTACAATGAGCAGTTCTTC. It specifies CASSPPTGSYNEQFF.

This clonotype showed up just a few times. The chain couples TRBV28 to TRBJ2-7; D unresolved. Germline lookup yields CDR1 MDHEN and CDR2 SYDVKM. V was clipped by 5 bases and J by 0 bases, with 11 bases between them. This CDR3 comprises 14 residues. Here the CDR3 DNA reads TGTGCCAGCAGTCTGGACCTCAACTCCTACGAGCAGTACTTC. Translated, it gives CASSLDLNSYEQYF.

V and J are TRBV7-2 and TRBJ2-7, with 13 positions matching TRBD2. Per germline, CDR1 SGHTA and CDR2 FQGNSA. This CDR3 is 15 amino acids long. V was pared by 4 bases and J by 3 bases, with 3 bases of the junction left unmatched. CDR3 protein: CASSWTSGGHYEQYF. For the CDR3, the DNA is TGTGCCAGCAGCTGGACTAGCGGGGGCCACTACGAGCAGTACTTC. The complete variable domain, with remaining parts taken from reference TRBV7-2 and TRBJ2-7, reads GAGVSQSPSNKVTEKGKDVELRCDPISGHTALYWYRQSLGQGLEFLIYFQGNSAPDKSGLPSDRFSAERTGGSVSTLTIQRTQQEDSAVYLCASSWTSGGHYEQYFGPGTRLTVT.

The chain links TRBV7-7 to TRBJ1-1; the D gene is possibly TRBD1 (5 bases). Germline V gene sequence: CDR1 SSHAT, CDR2 FNYEAQ (reference sequence). Trimming pared 2 bases from V and 0 bases from J, leaving 28 bases between. The CDR3 runs 21 residues. Here the CDR3 reads CASSLIVVDSSKDDMNTEAFF. CDR3 DNA sequence: TGTGCCAGCAGCTTAATTGTCGTTGACAGCTCCAAGGATGACATGAACACTGAAGCTTTCTTT.

The rearrangement uses TRBV14 and TRBJ1-1, with D unclear. Looked up from germline, CDR1 is SGHDN and CDR2 is FVKESK. The V and J ends lost 1 base and 8 bases respectively, with 14 bases between them. There are 14 residues in the CDR3. CDR3 sequence reads: CASSQGAGSREAFF. CDR3 sequence (DNA): TGTGCCAGCAGCCAAGGGGCGGGGTCCCGCGAAGCTTTCTTT. The complete variable domain, with remaining parts taken from reference TRBV14 and TRBJ1-1, reads EAGVTQFPSHSVIEKGQTVTLRCDPISGHDNLYWYRRVMGKEIKFLLHFVKESKQDESGMPNNRFLAERTGGTYSTLKVQPAELEDSGVYFCASSQGAGSREAFFGQGTRLTVV.

The V and J genes are TRBV13 and TRBJ2-3; D gene unclear. CDR3 length: 13 residues. CDR1 is PRHDT and CDR2 is FYEKMQ in the germline V gene (reference sequence). V lost 3 bases, J lost 1 base, and 5 bases lay in between. The CDR3 DNA sequence: TGTGCCAGCAGCTTTCCAGGCACAGATACGCAGTATTTT. As protein: CASSFPGTDTQYF.

The CDR3 nucleotides read TGTGCCAGACAGGCGCGGGAGGCCTACGAGCAGTACTTC. Translation gives CARQAREAYEQYF. This chain joins TRBV2 and TRBJ2-7, with 8 bases aligning to TRBD2. V lost 9 bases, J lost 2 bases, and 6 bases stayed unmatched. The CDR3 consists of 13 residues. Germline-derived CDR1 and CDR2 are SNHLY and FYNNEI.

This clonotype was observed a few times. This chain links TRBV30 with TRBJ2-1; unclear D gene. The CDR3 is 12 residues long. Germline CDR1 reads GTSNPN; CDR2 reads SVGIG (reference sequence). V lost 1 base to trimming and J lost 6 bases, with 7 bases between them. CDR3 residues: CAWSEDSNEQFF. CDR3 in DNA: TGTGCCTGGAGTGAAGACTCCAATGAGCAGTTCTTC.

This clonotype was recorded many times. The chain carries TRBV4-1 and TRBJ1-5, with D uncertain. The CDR3 spans 15 residues. V was trimmed by 1 base and J by 2 bases, leaving 9 bases between them. The V gene's germline CDR1 is MGHRA and CDR2 YSYEKL. The CDR3 region has the DNA TGCGCCAGCAGCCAAGTGGGAGAGGGCAATCAGCCCCAGCATTTT. Protein sequence: CASSQVGEGNQPQHF.

This clonotype was seen a few times. The chain employs TRBV7-8 and TRBJ2-5; possible D gene TRBD2, 6 bases. The CDR3 covers 15 residues. CDR1 is SGHVS and CDR2 is FQNEAQ in the germline V gene. V lost 6 bases to trimming and J lost 4 bases, with 18 bases between them. The CDR3 DNA sequence: TGTGCCAGCAGAACTACCCGGGGGAAATTAGAGACCCAGTACTTC. It codes for CASRTTRGKLETQYF.

This clonotype has only a few counts. The V gene is TRBV7-9, the J gene TRBJ2-2, with 9 bases matching TRBD1. V was clipped by 6 bases and J by 5 bases; unmatched bases: 7. The CDR3 contains 15 residues. Germline loops: CDR1 SEHNR, CDR2 FQNEAQ (reference sequence). CDR3 in amino acids: CASRQGTGTTGELFF. CDR3 nucleotides: TGTGCCAGCAGACAGGGGACAGGGACAACCGGGGAGCTGTTTTTT.

In its sample, this clonotype was seen many times. This chain uses TRBV4-2 with TRBJ2-5, with 11 nucleotides matching TRBD2. After removal of 0 bases from V and 8 bases from J, the junction contained 11 bases not matched to a gene. CDR1 is LGHNA, CDR2 YNFKEQ, per germline. The CDR3 spans 17 residues. The CDR3 DNA reads TGTGCCAGCAGCCAAGAGGCACTAGCGGGGGCCCAAGGTACCCAGTACTTC. This translates into CASSQEALAGAQGTQYF.

The chain joins TRBV7-2 to TRBJ1-5; no reliable D call. V was pared by 1 base and J by 5 bases, with 12 bases between. CDR1 and CDR2 from the germline V gene are SGHTA and FQGNSA. This CDR3 is built from 15 residues. For the CDR3, the DNA is TGTGCCAGCAGCTTAGGTGGTGGTGCATATCAGCCCCAGCATTTT. Protein sequence: CASSLGGGAYQPQHF.

The sample holds a few counts of this clonotype. This chain connects TRBV18 to TRBJ2-7; D not resolved. Germline-derived CDR1 and CDR2 are KGHSH and LQKENI. This CDR3 has 13 amino acids. The V and J ends lost 2 bases and 1 base respectively, with 6 bases between them. CDR3 DNA sequence: TGTGCCAGCTCACCAGAAAATTCCTACGAGCAGTACTTC. Translation: CASSPENSYEQYF.

In the case of this clonotype: One junction end disagrees with the germline gene, perhaps due to a read error. For the CDR3, the DNA is TGTGACAGCAGCTTAGTCCAGGGATACACCGGGGAGCTGTTTTTT. Amino acids: CDSSLVQGYTGELFF. V gene TRBV7-2 combines with J gene TRBJ2-2, with D maybe TRBD1 (5 bases). The CDR3 runs to 15 residues. Germline CDR1 reads SGHTA; CDR2 reads FQGNSA. Drawing the rest from reference TRBV7-2 and TRBJ2-2, the complete variable domain is GAGVSQSPSNKVTEKGKDVELRCDPISGHTALYWYRQSLGQGLEFLIYFQGNSAPDKSGLPSDRFSAERTGGSVSTLTIQRTQQEDSAVYLCDSSLVQGYTGELFFGEGSRLTVL.

The chain combines TRBV6-1 with TRBJ2-1; 10 bases map to TRBD2. CDR1 is MNHNS, CDR2 SASEGT, per germline. The length of the CDR3 is 16 residues. V lost 1 base, J lost 10 bases, and 10 bases stayed unmatched. CDR3 bases: TGTGCCAGCAGTGAAGATCTACTAGCGGGATCGGGGGAGCAGTTCTTC. This codes for CASSEDLLAGSGEQFF.

V usage is TRBV5-1 and J usage is TRBJ1-6; D might be TRBD1 (5 bases). The CDR3 has 13 residues. Trimming pared 0 bases from V and 9 bases from J, leaving 7 bases between. Germline V gene data show CDR1 as SGHRS and CDR2 as YFSETQ. In nucleotides, the CDR3 is TGCGCCAGCAGCTTGGCGGGGCGTTCACCCCTCCACTTT. Translating it yields CASSLAGRSPLHF.

This clonotype has a handful of counts. This chain uses TRBV15 with TRBJ2-1, with TRBD1 matching 8 bases. The ends lost 8 bases at V and 2 bases at J; junction bases unmatched: 8. This CDR3 is built from 15 residues. CDR1 is LNHNV, CDR2 YYDKDF, per germline (reference sequence). The CDR3 sequence is CATALGQGAYNEQFF. The CDR3 DNA is TGTGCCACCGCCCTTGGACAGGGAGCCTACAATGAGCAGTTCTTC.

The chain links TRBV11-2 to TRBJ2-2; 7 bases agree with TRBD1. The CDR3 runs 14 residues. Germline V lookup: CDR1 SGHAT, CDR2 FQNNGV. The V gene end was trimmed by 6 bases and the J gene end by 7 bases; junction bases not matched to a gene: 8. The CDR3 sequence: CASSSFYRGGELFF. Written as DNA, the CDR3 is TGTGCCAGCAGTTCCTTTTACAGGGGCGGGGAGCTGTTTTTT.

This clonotype was counted a few times. This chain connects TRBV3-1 to TRBJ2-7; tentatively, D is TRBD1 or TRBD2 (5 bases each). The ends were cut back, 3 bases at V and 5 bases at J, with 14 bases in the middle. In germline, CDR1 is LGHDT, CDR2 YNNKEL (reference sequence). The CDR3 is 14 amino acids. CDR3: CASSHGTVPHEQYF. In DNA form, the CDR3 reads TGTGCCAGCAGCCACGGGACGGTACCTCACGAGCAGTACTTC.

This clonotype was seen more than once but under ten times. The rearrangement uses TRBV6-2 or TRBV6-3 and TRBJ2-1; 9 bases fit TRBD2. After removal of 6 bases from V and 0 bases from J, the junction contained 6 bases not matched to a gene. CDR3 length: 16 residues. Germline V gene data show CDR1 as MNHEY and CDR2 as SVGEGT. The CDR3 is CASRAGGLSSYNEQFF. The CDR3, as DNA: TGTGCCAGCAGGGCGGGAGGGCTCAGCTCCTACAATGAGCAGTTCTTC.

The rearrangement links TRBV9 to TRBJ2-3, with 10 bases that match TRBD1. V lost 2 bases, J lost 1 base, and 1 base stayed unmatched. The germline V gene encodes CDR1 SGDLS and CDR2 YYNGEE. CDR3 length: 15 residues. The DNA for the CDR3 is TGTGCCAGCAGCGTTGGGACAGGGGGCACAGATACGCAGTATTTT. Translated, it gives CASSVGTGGTDTQYF.

This clonotype appeared many times. In nucleotides, the CDR3 is TGTGCCAGCAGTTGGGATACTTACAATGAGCAGTTCTTC. As protein: CASSWDTYNEQFF. This sequence joins TRBV12-3 or TRBV12-4 and TRBJ2-1; D not resolved. Trimming removed 4 bases at V and 4 bases at J, with 8 bases between. CDR3 length: 13 residues.

The V and J genes are TRBV15 and TRBJ2-3; D uncertain. The CDR3 is 15 amino acids. Trimming removed 3 bases from V and 4 bases from J, with 14 bases in between. Germline values: CDR1 LNHNV, CDR2 YYDKDF (reference sequence). DNA of the CDR3: TGTGCCACCAGCAGCCCCCCCAAGGGCTCAGATACGCAGTATTTT. This translates into CATSSPPKGSDTQYF.